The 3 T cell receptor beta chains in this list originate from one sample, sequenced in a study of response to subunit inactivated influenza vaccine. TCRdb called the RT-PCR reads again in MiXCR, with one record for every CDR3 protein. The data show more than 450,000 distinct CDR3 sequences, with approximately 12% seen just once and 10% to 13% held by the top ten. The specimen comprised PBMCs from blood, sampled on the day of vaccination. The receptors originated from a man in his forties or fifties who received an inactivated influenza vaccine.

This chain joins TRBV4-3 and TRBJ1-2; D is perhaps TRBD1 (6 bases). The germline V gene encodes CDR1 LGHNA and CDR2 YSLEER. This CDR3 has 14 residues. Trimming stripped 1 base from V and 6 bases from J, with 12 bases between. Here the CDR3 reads CASSQATGRHGYTF. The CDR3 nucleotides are TGCGCCAGCAGCCAAGCTACAGGGCGGCATGGCTACACCTTC.

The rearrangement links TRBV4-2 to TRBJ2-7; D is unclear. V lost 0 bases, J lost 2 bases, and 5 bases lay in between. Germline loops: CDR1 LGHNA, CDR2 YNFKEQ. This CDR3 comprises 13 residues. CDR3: CASSQDFAYEQYF. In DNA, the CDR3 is TGTGCCAGCAGCCAAGATTTTGCCTACGAGCAGTACTTC.

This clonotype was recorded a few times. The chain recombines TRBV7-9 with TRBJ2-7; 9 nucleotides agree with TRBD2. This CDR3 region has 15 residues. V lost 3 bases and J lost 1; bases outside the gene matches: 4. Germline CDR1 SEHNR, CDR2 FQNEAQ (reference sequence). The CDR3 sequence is CASSFSSGTSYEQYF. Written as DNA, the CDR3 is TGTGCCAGCAGCTTTTCTAGCGGGACATCCTACGAGCAGTACTTC. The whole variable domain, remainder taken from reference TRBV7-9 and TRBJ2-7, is DTGVSQNPRHKITKRGQNVTFRCDPISEHNRLYWYRQTLGQGPEFLTYFQNEAQLEKSRLLSDRFSAERPKGSFSTLEIQRTEQGDSAMYLCASSFSSGTSYEQYFGPGTRLTVT.